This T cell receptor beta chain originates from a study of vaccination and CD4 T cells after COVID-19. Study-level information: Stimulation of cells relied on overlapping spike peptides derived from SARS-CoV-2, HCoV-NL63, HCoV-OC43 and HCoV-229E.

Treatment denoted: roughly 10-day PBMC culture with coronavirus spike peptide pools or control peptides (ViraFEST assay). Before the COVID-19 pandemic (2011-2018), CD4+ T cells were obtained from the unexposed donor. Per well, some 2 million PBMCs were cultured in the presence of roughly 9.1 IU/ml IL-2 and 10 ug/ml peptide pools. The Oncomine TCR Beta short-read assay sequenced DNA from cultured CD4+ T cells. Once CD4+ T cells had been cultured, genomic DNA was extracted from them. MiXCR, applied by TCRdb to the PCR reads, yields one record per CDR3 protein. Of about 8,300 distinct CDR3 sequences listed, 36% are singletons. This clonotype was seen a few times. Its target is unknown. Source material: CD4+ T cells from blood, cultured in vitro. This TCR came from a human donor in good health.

This CDR3 reads CASGPREGYGYTF. For the CDR3, the DNA is TGTGCCAGCGGACCCCGGGAAGGCTATGGCTACACCTTC. The gene calls are TRBV12-3 or TRBV12-4 and TRBJ1-2, with D unclear. Trimming removed 8 bases from V and 4 bases from J, with 14 bases in between. The CDR3 totals 13 residues.